The clone carrying this TCR beta chain was counted a few times. The template used for profiling TCR beta VDJ and CDR3 was genomic DNA. Each CDR3 protein gets one entry after TCRdb re-called the reads with MiXCR. This sample has 150,000 or so distinct CDR3 sequences; around 50% occur once, and the top ten carry about 1.2%. Individuals selected for sequencing had exhibited CD8+CD57+ cell expansion on flow cytometry. Prior therapy had not been administered to any patient at the time of blood sampling. The sample is drawn from a study of CD8+CD57+ T cells in acquired aplastic anemia. Sequenced input: sorted CD4+, CD8+, or CD8+CD57+ T cells (not recorded which) from PBMCs. The source of this sequence is a human donor with aplastic anemia.

The CDR3 is CASSFRTERETQYF. The DNA for the CDR3 is TGTGCCAGCAGCTTTCGGACGGAGAGGGAGACCCAGTACTTC. This chain joins TRBV7-3 and TRBJ2-5; the D is unclear. This CDR3 region has 14 residues. V shed 3 bases and J shed 5 bases, with 13 bases lying between them. Per the germline V gene, CDR1 is SGHTA and CDR2 is FQGTGA. Complete variable domain (other parts from reference TRBV7-3 and TRBJ2-5): GAGVSQTPSNKVTEKGKYVELRCDPISGHTALYWYRQSLGQGPEFLIYFQGTGAADDSGLPNDRFFAVRPEGSVSTLKIQRTERGDSAVYLCASSFRTERETQYFGPGTRLLVL.